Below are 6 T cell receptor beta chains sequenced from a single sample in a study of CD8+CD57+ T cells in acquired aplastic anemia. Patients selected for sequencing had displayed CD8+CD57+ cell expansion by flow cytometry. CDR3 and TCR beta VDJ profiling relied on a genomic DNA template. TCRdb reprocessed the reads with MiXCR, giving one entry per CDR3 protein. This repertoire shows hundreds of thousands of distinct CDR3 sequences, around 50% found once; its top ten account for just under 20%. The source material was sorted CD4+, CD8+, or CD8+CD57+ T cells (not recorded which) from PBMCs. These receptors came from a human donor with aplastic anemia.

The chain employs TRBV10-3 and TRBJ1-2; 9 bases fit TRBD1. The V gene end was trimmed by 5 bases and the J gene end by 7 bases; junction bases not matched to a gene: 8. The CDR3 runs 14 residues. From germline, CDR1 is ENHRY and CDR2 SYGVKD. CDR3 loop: CAISTWTGVGGYTF. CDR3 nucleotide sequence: TGTGCCATCAGTACATGGACAGGGGTGGGTGGCTACACCTTC.

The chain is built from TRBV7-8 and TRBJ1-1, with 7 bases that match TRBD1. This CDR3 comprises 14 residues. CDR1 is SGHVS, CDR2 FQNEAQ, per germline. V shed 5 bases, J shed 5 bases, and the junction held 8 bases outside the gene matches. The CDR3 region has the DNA TGTGCCAGCAGCGTGACAGGGATGAGAACTGAAGCTTTCTTT. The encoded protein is CASSVTGMRTEAFF.

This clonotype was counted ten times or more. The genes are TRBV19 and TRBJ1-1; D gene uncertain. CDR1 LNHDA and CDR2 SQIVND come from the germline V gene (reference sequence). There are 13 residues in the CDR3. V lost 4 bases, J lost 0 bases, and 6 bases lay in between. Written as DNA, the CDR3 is TGTGCCAGTAGTACGGAGGTGAACACTGAAGCTTTCTTT. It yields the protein CASSTEVNTEAFF. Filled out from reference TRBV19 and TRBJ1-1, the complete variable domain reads DGGITQSPKYLFRKEGQNVTLSCEQNLNHDAMYWYRQDPGQGLRLIYYSQIVNDFQKGDIAEGYSVSREKKESFPLTVTSAQKNPTAFYLCASSTEVNTEAFFGQGTRLTVV.

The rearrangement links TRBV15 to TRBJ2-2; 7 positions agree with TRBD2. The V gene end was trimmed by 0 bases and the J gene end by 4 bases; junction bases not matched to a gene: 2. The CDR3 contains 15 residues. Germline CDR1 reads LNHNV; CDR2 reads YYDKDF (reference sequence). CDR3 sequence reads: CATSREGRGTGELFF. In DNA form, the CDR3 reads TGTGCCACCAGCAGAGAGGGGAGGGGCACCGGGGAGCTGTTTTTT.

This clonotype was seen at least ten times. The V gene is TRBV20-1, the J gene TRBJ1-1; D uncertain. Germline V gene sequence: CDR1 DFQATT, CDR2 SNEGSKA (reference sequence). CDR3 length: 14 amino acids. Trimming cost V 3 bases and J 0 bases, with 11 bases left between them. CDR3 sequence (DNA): TGCAGTGCTAGTCCTCGGACCATGAACACTGAAGCTTTCTTT. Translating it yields CSASPRTMNTEAFF.

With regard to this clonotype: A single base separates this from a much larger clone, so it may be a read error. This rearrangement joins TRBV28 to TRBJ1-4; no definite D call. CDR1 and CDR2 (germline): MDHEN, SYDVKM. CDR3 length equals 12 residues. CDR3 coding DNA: TGTGCCAGCAGCTCTGCGAGACTAAAACCGTTTTTT. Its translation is CASSSARLKPFF.